The rows below give T cell receptor beta chains drawn from one sample of a study of STAT5B mutations in CD4+ large granular lymphocyte leukemia. Sequenced by immunoSEQ multiplex PCR; TCRdb stores in-frame clones only, minus some. The repertoire includes about 30,000 clones, roughly 78% of them detected once, and 0.4% to 0.5% sits in the top ten. The sample consisted of CD4+ T cells from blood buffy coats. The receptors were gathered from a human donor in good health. The CDR3 runs from the conserved cysteine through the conserved F or W. A D gene is named only where the DNA matches it firmly. Clone size is shown for a subset of rows, as once, few, many or a class of expanded clone.

j_call v_call clone_size d_call cdr3_nt cdr3_aa
TRBJ1-6 TRBV30 - - TGTGCCTGGAGTTTGGGTGAGTCACCCCTCCACTTT CAWSLGESPLHF
TRBJ1-5 TRBV30 - TRBD1 TGTGCCTGGAGTACCGGGACAGGTAATCAGCCCCAGCATTTT CAWSTGTGNQPQHF
TRBJ2-2 TRBV5-4 - - TGTGCCAGCAGCCTCGCAGGGGTCCAGGGCACCGGGGAGCTGTTTTTT CASSLAGVQGTGELFF
TRBJ2-3 TRBV18 - - TGTGCCAGCTCACCAGGGGTCGGACAGTTCGATACGCAGTATTTT CASSPGVGQFDTQYF
TRBJ2-1 TRBV5-4 once TRBD2 TGTGCCAGCAGCTTAGGGACTAGCATGTATGAGCAGTTCTTC CASSLGTSMYEQFF
TRBJ2-7 TRBV29-1 - TRBD2 TGCAGCGCTGCCGGCGGGGGGGTTAGGTACGAGCAGTACTTC CSAAGGGVRYEQYF
TRBJ1-5 TRBV5-1 - TRBD1 TGCGCCAGCAGCCCCGGACAGGGAAGTCAGCCCCAGCATTTT CASSPGQGSQPQHF
TRBJ2-2 TRBV30 - - TGTGCCTGGTCCGGGACCCAATTGGGCACCGGGGAGCTGTTTTTT CAWSGTQLGTGELFF
TRBJ1-5 TRBV7-2 - TRBD1 TGTGCCAGCAGCTCCGACAGGGTCAGCAATCAGCCCCAGCATTTT CASSSDRVSNQPQHF
TRBJ1-1 TRBV6-1 - - TGTGCCAGCAGTGACCTAAATAGATTTAGTAACACTGAAGCTTTCTTT CASSDLNRFSNTEAFF
TRBJ2-7 TRBV7-9 - TRBD1 TGTGCCAGCAGGTTTCAAGGGGGCGCAGGAGGCGAGCAGTACTTC CASRFQGGAGGEQYF
TRBJ1-2 TRBV28 - TRBD1 TGTGCCAGCAGCCCCGAGGGCACGGTCAGGGGGTACTATGGCTACACCTTC CASSPEGTVRGYYGYTF
TRBJ2-3 TRBV19 once - TGTGCCAGTAGTACCCCCGCAGGTAACACAGATACGCAGTATTTT CASSTPAGNTDTQYF
TRBJ2-2 TRBV7-8 - TRBD2 TGTGCCAGCAGCTTAGCGGGGGGGTACACCGGGGAGCTGTTTTTT CASSLAGGYTGELFF
TRBJ2-3 TRBV19 - TRBD2 TGTGCCAGTAGTTTCCTAGCGGATAGCACAGATACGCAGTATTTT CASSFLADSTDTQYF
TRBJ2-1 TRBV5-4 - - TGTGCCAGCAGCTTAGGTGCTAGCTGGGATGAGCAGTTCTTC CASSLGASWDEQFF
TRBJ2-1 TRBV6-5 - - TGTGCCAGCAGTTACTCACCAGTCATTAATGAGCAGTTCTTC CASSYSPVINEQFF
TRBJ1-5 TRBV10-3 - - TGTGCCATCAGTGCGAAGGATAATCAGCCCCAGCATTTT CAISAKDNQPQHF
TRBJ1-1 TRBV5-6 once TRBD1 TGTGCCAGCAGCGCGACAGGGGAAGCTTTCTTT CASSATGEAFF
TRBJ1-1 TRBV11-2 few - TGTGCCAGCAGCTTATCCGAGAACACTGAAGCTTTCTTT CASSLSENTEAFF
TRBJ2-1 TRBV7-2 - TRBD2 TGTGCCAGCAGCTTCCCGGGGGGGCCGTCCAATGAGCAGTTCTTC CASSFPGGPSNEQFF
TRBJ2-2 TRBV7-7 - - TGTGCTAGCAGCTTAGCGGAGTCGAGCGGGGAGCTGTTTTTT CASSLAESSGELFF
TRBJ1-3 TRBV9 - - TGTGCCAGCAGCGCGGGGCACTCTGGAAACACCATATATTTT CASSAGHSGNTIYF
TRBJ2-2 TRBV6-5 - - TGTGCCAGCAGCCCACTTCTGGATTTCACCGGGGAGCTGTTTTTT CASSPLLDFTGELFF
TRBJ1-2 TRBV6-6 few TRBD1 TGTGCCAGTGATAGGGGGGACAGGGGTGGAGGCTACACCTTC CASDRGDRGGGYTF
TRBJ1-5 TRBV28 - - TGTGCCAGCCTTTCGAAGTCGGGGACGCGAGGGGGCAATCAGCCCCAGCATTTT CASLSKSGTRGGNQPQHF
TRBJ2-3 TRBV7-2 - - TGTGCCAGCAGCACCAACACAGATACGCAGTATTTT CASSTNTDTQYF
TRBJ2-5 TRBV18 - - TGTGCCAGCTCACCACTTCGCGGGGAGACCCAGTACTTC CASSPLRGETQYF
TRBJ1-2 TRBV28 few TRBD1 TGTGCCAGCAGCCCACAGGGGGGCCTTAACTATGGCTACACCTTC CASSPQGGLNYGYTF
TRBJ2-2 TRBV5-1 - TRBD2 TGCGCCAGCAGCTTGGACGGGGGGGACACCGGGGAGCTGTTTTTT CASSLDGGDTGELFF
TRBJ1-2 TRBV19 - - TGTGCCTCGGGGGCAGTTCAAGCTGGAGGGTATAACTATGGCTACACCTTC CASGAVQAGGYNYGYTF
TRBJ1-3 TRBV19 - - TGTGCCAGTAGTACGACTGGTGGAAACACCATATATTTT CASSTTGGNTIYF
TRBJ1-5 TRBV9 - - TGTGCCAGGGATAGACCGATCCATCATCAGCCCCAGCATTTT CARDRPIHHQPQHF
TRBJ2-1 TRBV9 - TRBD2 TGTGCCAGCAGCGTAAGGACTAGCGGGGGGATCTACAATGAGCAGTTCTTC CASSVRTSGGIYNEQFF
TRBJ2-7 TRBV6-5 - - TGTGCCAGCAGGCCCTTCCGCGGGGGCGACCACGAGCAGTACTTC CASRPFRGGDHEQYF
TRBJ2-1 TRBV7-9 once - TGTGCCATCATGGCCTCGGGGGCCAGTGAGCAGTTCTTC CAIMASGASEQFF